The 15 T cell receptor beta chains given below trace back to one sample, sequenced in a study of follicular helper T cells after annual influenza vaccination. TCRdb's copy holds only in-frame clones and misses some; the assay was immunoSEQ multiplex PCR. The sample carries around 10,000 clones, more than 80% recorded once. Indicated time point: 2014-2015 season, 7 days after vaccination. The sequencing used CXCR5+ CD38- circulating T follicular helper cells from blood, collected 7 days after influenza vaccination. Subset specified: circulating Tfh, non-naive CD4+CXCR5+PD-1+ (ICOS+CD38+ or ICOS-CD38-). The origin of the receptors is an adult who received the influenza vaccine.

V gene TRBV6-1 combines with J gene TRBJ2-5; D may be TRBD2 (5 bases). V was shortened by 4 bases and J by 2 bases, with 11 bases between the two germline ends. Germline lookup yields CDR1 MNHNS and CDR2 SASEGT. The CDR3 is 14 amino acids. CDR3 region: CASSARTPQETQYF. CDR3 DNA sequence: TGTGCCAGCAGTGCTAGGACTCCACAAGAGACCCAGTACTTC.

V usage is TRBV5-8 and J usage is TRBJ2-7; 7 nucleotides line up with TRBD1. This CDR3 has 11 amino acids. V lost 4 bases to trimming and J lost 9 bases; unmatched junction nucleotides: 4. Per germline, CDR1 SGHTS and CDR2 YDEGEE. The CDR3 coding sequence is TGTGCCAGCAGCATCCGACAGGGGCAGTACTTC. This codes for CASSIRQGQYF.

The CDR3: CASSFMGDTEAFF. CDR3 nucleotides: TGTGCCAGCAGCTTTATGGGAGATACTGAAGCTTTCTTT. This chain connects TRBV7-3 to TRBJ1-1; D is ambiguous. Deletions cut 3 bases from V and 5 bases from J, with 10 bases between. The CDR3 spans 13 residues. CDR1 is SGHTA, CDR2 FQGTGA, per germline.

This chain uses TRBV18 with TRBJ1-5, with a tentative D call TRBD1 (6 bases). The CDR3 loop spans 15 amino acids. The V end was cut by 8 bases, the J end by 0 bases, with 14 bases between. Germline V gene data show CDR1 as KGHSH and CDR2 as LQKENI. CDR3 DNA: TGTGCCAGCACCGGGACACCCGATAGCAATCAGCCCCAGCATTTT. Residues: CASTGTPDSNQPQHF.

The chain employs TRBV4-2 and TRBJ1-2, with 9 bases that match TRBD1. Germline-derived CDR1 and CDR2 are LGHNA and YNFKEQ. The CDR3 length is 16 residues. V shed 1 base, J shed 4 bases, and the junction held 7 bases outside the gene matches. The CDR3 nucleotides read TGTGCCAGCAGCCAAGTCGGGACAGGGTACGCCTATGGCTACACCTTC. Its protein product is CASSQVGTGYAYGYTF.

The chain is built from TRBV19 and TRBJ1-6; D gene ambiguous. Germline V gives CDR1 LNHDA, CDR2 SQIVND (reference sequence). Trimming left V 5 bases short and J 4 bases short, with 12 bases between. The CDR3 has 15 amino acids. The CDR3 bases are TGTGCCAGTAGTCTCCAAGACGGGTATAATTCACCCCTCCACTTT. As protein: CASSLQDGYNSPLHF.

J is TRBJ2-7 and V is TRBV5-6; D is undetermined. CDR1 and CDR2 from the germline V gene are SGHDT and YYEEEE. The CDR3 has 15 amino acids. Trimming took 4 bases from V and 1 from J, leaving 15 bases between them. The CDR3 reads CASSTRLVSSYEQYF. The DNA of the CDR3 is TGTGCCAGCAGCACACGCCTAGTGTCATCCTACGAGCAGTACTTC.

J is TRBJ2-1 and V is TRBV7-2; maybe TRBD2 (6 bases). Germline V gives CDR1 SGHTA, CDR2 FQGNSA. The CDR3 is 14 residues long. Deletions cut 7 bases from V and 5 bases from J, with 15 bases between. This CDR3 is CASTKVWGDNEQFF. The CDR3 nucleotides are TGTGCCAGCACCAAGGTTTGGGGGGACAATGAGCAGTTCTTC.

The J gene is TRBJ2-5, the V gene TRBV4-3, with TRBD2 identical over 9 bases. V gave up 3 bases and J gave up 1 base; unmatched junction bases: 3. This CDR3 has 15 amino acids. The germline V gene encodes CDR1 LGHNA and CDR2 YSLEER. CDR3 DNA sequence: TGCGCCAGCAGCCAGGGGGGACTAGCCCAAGAGACCCAGTACTTC. This sequence encodes CASSQGGLAQETQYF.

The chain carries TRBV11-2 and TRBJ1-5; weak D call: TRBD1 (5 bases). Germline V gives CDR1 SGHAT, CDR2 FQNNGV. The CDR3 is 16 residues long. Trimming stripped 0 bases from V and 0 bases from J, with 9 bases between. CDR3 sequence reads: CASSLEGVYSNQPQHF. The CDR3 DNA sequence: TGTGCCAGCAGCTTAGAGGGGGTGTATAGCAATCAGCCCCAGCATTTT. Full variable domain (outside the CDR3, taken from reference TRBV11-2 and TRBJ1-5): EAGVAQSPRYKIIEKRQSVAFWCNPISGHATLYWYQQILGQGPKLLIQFQNNGVVDDSQLPKDRFSAERLKGVDSTLKIQPAKLEDSAVYLCASSLEGVYSNQPQHFGDGTRLSIL.

This rearrangement joins TRBV28 to TRBJ1-6, with D possibly TRBD1 on 5 matching bases. The V end lost 6 bases, the J end lost 9 bases, and 24 bases lay between the germline ends. The CDR3 loop spans 17 amino acids. CDR1 and CDR2 from the germline V gene are MDHEN and SYDVKM. CDR3 nucleotides: TGTGCCAGCAGCGACCAGATTGGGTCAGGGCTAGCTTCACCCCTCCACTTT. It codes for CASSDQIGSGLASPLHF.

This clone was counted a single time. The chain carries TRBV7-9 and TRBJ2-5; 10 bases agree with TRBD1. After removal of 2 bases from V and 0 bases from J, the junction contained 6 bases not matched to a gene. The CDR3 is 17 residues long. CDR1 and CDR2 (germline): SEHNR, FQNEAQ (reference sequence). CDR3: CASSLYPGQGYQETQYF. The DNA of the CDR3 is TGTGCCAGCAGCTTATACCCGGGACAGGGGTACCAAGAGACCCAGTACTTC.

This clone was picked up one time. The chain recombines TRBV2 with TRBJ1-1; D is ambiguous. CDR1 SNHLY and CDR2 FYNNEI come from the germline V gene. The CDR3 has 16 amino acids. The ends were cut back, 7 bases at V and 6 bases at J, with 24 bases in the middle. CDR3 DNA: TGTGCCAGCAACCAGGATTCGCCTTCGTCTACCCCTGAAGCTTTCTTT. Amino acid sequence: CASNQDSPSSTPEAFF.

This chain joins TRBV13 and TRBJ1-1; the D gene is possibly TRBD1 (6 bases). The V gene's germline CDR1 is PRHDT and CDR2 FYEKMQ (reference sequence). V lost 7 bases and J lost 6, with 15 bases in between. This CDR3 spans 13 amino acids. The CDR3 region is CASKKGGLAEAFF. Here the CDR3 DNA reads TGTGCCAGCAAAAAAGGGGGTTTGGCTGAAGCTTTCTTT.

This chain uses TRBV19 with TRBJ2-5, with 12 bases matching TRBD2. There are 16 residues in the CDR3. CDR1 is LNHDA, CDR2 SQIVND, per germline (reference sequence). Trimming removed 4 bases from V and 4 bases from J; junction bases left unmatched: 7. For the CDR3, the DNA is TGTGCCAGTAGTACAATAACTAGCGGGAGGCGAGAGACCCAGTACTTC. Protein: CASSTITSGRRETQYF.